This entry lists 26 T cell receptor beta chains sequenced from one sample in a study of T cells in Graves' hyperthyroidism and ophthalmopathy. RNA transcripts yielded amplified TCR beta CDR3 regions. The TCR CDR3 was amplified in a first-round RT-PCR using the HTBI primer set. One entry per CDR3 protein, called by TCRdb with MiXCR from the multiplex PCR reads. This repertoire shows a few hundred thousand distinct CDR3 sequences, about an eighth found once; its top ten account for 17%. Sequencing was performed on blood. These TCRs come from a woman in her late teens or twenties with Graves' hyperthyroidism.

This rearrangement joins TRBV19 to TRBJ1-5; 7 bases are a match to TRBD1. With 3 bases clipped from V and 6 bases from J, the junction kept 14 bases outside the gene matches. The length of the CDR3 is 17 residues. The V gene's germline CDR1 is LNHDA and CDR2 SQIVND (reference sequence). The CDR3: CASSIASGRGRGQPQHF. The CDR3 bases are TGTGCCAGTAGTATTGCCTCCGGAAGGGGGCGAGGTCAGCCCCAGCATTTT.

This clonotype was seen ten or more times. V is TRBV6-5 and J is TRBJ1-1; TRBD1 is a possible D gene (6 bases). Germline values: CDR1 MNHEY, CDR2 SVGAGI. The CDR3 extends over 13 amino acids. V lost 2 bases, J lost 10 bases, and 14 bases lay in between. The CDR3 DNA reads TGTGCCAGCAGTTACCGGGACATCGGGGGAGCTTTCTTT. This encodes CASSYRDIGGAFF.

This clonotype was seen at least ten times. The chain recombines TRBV15 with TRBJ2-1; 12 nucleotides agree with TRBD2. With V trimmed by 0 bases and J by 0 bases, 15 bases remained unmatched. The CDR3 has 22 amino acids. Per the germline V gene, CDR1 is LNHNV and CDR2 is YYDKDF (reference sequence). The CDR3 sequence is CATSRDLDRQLAGGISYNEQFF. CDR3 coding DNA: TGTGCCACCAGCAGAGATCTTGACAGGCAACTAGCGGGAGGTATCTCCTACAATGAGCAGTTCTTC.

Many counts were recorded for this clonotype. The V gene is TRBV20-1, the J gene TRBJ1-4, with 11 bases aligning to TRBD1. Trimming at V came to 4 bases and at J to 7 bases, leaving 8 bases not matched to a gene. The CDR3 has 15 amino acids. CDR1 is DFQATT and CDR2 is SNEGSKA in the germline V gene (reference sequence). In nucleotides, the CDR3 is TGCAGTGCTACCCCCGGGACAGGGGGAGGTGAAAAACTGTTTTTT. Amino acid sequence: CSATPGTGGGEKLFF.

Many counts were recorded for this clonotype. The CDR3 here is CASSKQGSEQFF. The CDR3 DNA follows: TGTGCCAGCAGCAAGCAGGGTTCCGAGCAGTTCTTC. This chain connects TRBV11-2 to TRBJ2-1; D is perhaps TRBD1 (5 bases). Germline assignment: CDR1 SGHAT and CDR2 FQNNGV. CDR3 length: 12 amino acids. V dropped 5 bases and J dropped 10 bases, with 12 bases sitting between them.

Comments on this clonotype: A much larger clone lies one base from this, so it may be a read error. This chain connects TRBV29-1 to TRBJ2-1; D is ambiguous. Trimming removed 4 bases from V and 5 bases from J, with 6 bases in between. CDR1 is SQVTM, CDR2 ANQGSEA, per germline. This CDR3 has 11 amino acids. CDR3 amino acids: CSVGYNNEQFF. The CDR3 DNA follows: TGCAGCGTTGGGTATAACAATGAGCAGTTCTTC.

This clonotype was recorded at least ten times. V and J are TRBV27 and TRBJ2-7; 7 bases agree with TRBD2. V dropped 10 bases and J dropped 2; count of bases not matched to a gene: 14. This CDR3 spans 15 amino acids. Germline CDR1 and CDR2: MNHEY and SMNVEV (reference sequence). The CDR3 sequence: CATALDGRPTYEQYF. The DNA for the CDR3 is TGTGCCACCGCCTTGGACGGGAGGCCGACCTACGAGCAGTACTTC.

This clonotype has more than one count but fewer than ten. This chain connects TRBV6-5 to TRBJ2-7; D remains ambiguous. Trimming took off 0 bases at V and 2 bases at J, with 8 bases between the two ends. The CDR3 runs 14 residues. CDR1 is MNHEY and CDR2 is SVGAGI in the germline V gene. The CDR3 DNA sequence: TGTGCCAGCAGTTACTCGCCAGCAGCCTACGAGCAGTACTTC. This encodes CASSYSPAAYEQYF.

The J gene is TRBJ2-7, the V gene TRBV5-1; 14 bases align to TRBD2. Germline-derived CDR1 and CDR2 are SGHRS and YFSETQ. After removal of 4 bases from V and 7 bases from J, the junction contained 4 bases not matched to a gene. This CDR3 region has 14 residues. The CDR3 DNA follows: TGCGCCAGCAGCCCGGGACTAGCGGGAGTTGAGCAGTACGTC. It yields the protein CASSPGLAGVEQYV.

This clonotype was picked up many times. This chain uses TRBV27 with TRBJ2-1; unclear D gene. The V gene's germline CDR1 is MNHEY and CDR2 SMNVEV (reference sequence). The CDR3 is 12 amino acids. Trimming stripped 5 bases from V and 7 bases from J, with 9 bases between. CDR3 bases: TGTGCCAGCAGTCAGTTCGGTAATGAGCAGTTCTTC. Protein sequence: CASSQFGNEQFF.

The sample holds many counts of this clonotype. The chain couples TRBV2 to TRBJ2-7, with D perhaps matching TRBD2 (5 bases). This CDR3 has 14 residues. Trimming took off 1 base at V and 6 bases at J, with 13 bases between the two ends. Germline values: CDR1 SNHLY, CDR2 FYNNEI. This CDR3 reads CASSEEGESFEQYF. CDR3 DNA sequence: TGTGCCAGCAGTGAAGAGGGAGAGTCGTTCGAGCAGTACTTC.

This clonotype was detected only a few times. The chain is built from TRBV5-5 and TRBJ2-5, with D tentatively TRBD1 (6 bases). The CDR3 sequence is 14 residues long. Germline CDR1 SGHKS, CDR2 YYEKEE (reference sequence). Trimming removed 5 bases at V and 0 bases at J, with 11 bases between. This CDR3 is CASSLEGDQETQYF. DNA for the CDR3: TGTGCCAGCAGTCTCGAGGGGGACCAAGAGACCCAGTACTTC.

This clonotype was picked up many times. The rearrangement links TRBV3-1 to TRBJ2-7; D perhaps matches TRBD2 (6 bases). Trimming removed 3 bases from V and 3 bases from J, with 21 bases in between. The germline V gene has CDR1 LGHDT and CDR2 YNNKEL (reference sequence). The CDR3 length is 17 residues. CDR3 in DNA: TGTGCCAGCAGCCACGGCAGCGGGCACTCCAATTACTACGAGCAGTACTTC. Amino acids: CASSHGSGHSNYYEQYF.

A few counts support this clonotype. This chain joins TRBV3-1 and TRBJ2-4; the match to TRBD2 covers 7 bases. Germline values: CDR1 LGHDT, CDR2 YNNKEL (reference sequence). The J segment lost 5 bases and the V segment lost 4 bases, leaving 8 bases of the junction unmatched. CDR3 length: 15 amino acids. The DNA of the CDR3 is TGTGCCAGCAGCCCCGGGGGGTCTAGAGAAAACATTCAGTACTTC. It translates to CASSPGGSRENIQYF.

This clonotype has a count of ten or more. The chain recombines TRBV10-3 with TRBJ2-2; 9 nucleotides match TRBD2. The CDR3 is 16 amino acids. J lost 2 bases, V lost 7 bases, and 8 bases had no gene match. Germline assignment: CDR1 ENHRY and CDR2 SYGVKD. DNA for the CDR3: TGTGCCATCACCCTAGGACTAGCGCCTAACACCGGGGAGCTGTTTTTT. Its translation is CAITLGLAPNTGELFF.

At least ten counts were recorded for this clonotype. The chain recombines TRBV10-3 with TRBJ2-5; no definite D call. This CDR3 comprises 12 residues. CDR1 ENHRY and CDR2 SYGVKD come from the germline V gene. V lost 6 bases and J lost 4, with 9 bases in between. DNA for the CDR3: TGTGCCATCAGGGACGGATTAGAGACCCAGTACTTC. Its translation: CAIRDGLETQYF.

This clonotype occurred many times. The V and J genes are TRBV12-5 and TRBJ1-1, with D unclear. Trimming removed 4 bases from V and 4 bases from J, with 13 bases in between. Germline CDR1 LGHNT, CDR2 FRNRAP. This CDR3 region has 14 residues. The CDR3 is CASGSSPLFTEAFF. CDR3 bases: TGTGCTAGTGGTTCGAGCCCCCTCTTCACTGAAGCTTTCTTT.

This clonotype was detected a few times. The chain couples TRBV6-1 to TRBJ1-5, with TRBD1 matching 8 bases. Trimming at V came to 3 bases and at J to 6 bases, leaving 13 bases not matched to a gene. The CDR3 is 17 amino acids. From germline, CDR1 is MNHNS and CDR2 SASEGT. Here the CDR3 reads CASSDRAGTGASQPQHF. CDR3 DNA: TGTGCCAGCAGTGACCGGGCCGGGACAGGAGCTAGTCAGCCCCAGCATTTT.

This clonotype was detected only a few times. V and J are TRBV24-1 and TRBJ2-3; TRBD2 agrees at 12 bases. Germline assignment: CDR1 KGHDR and CDR2 SFDVKD. The CDR3 extends over 17 amino acids. V lost 3 bases, J lost 7 bases, and 10 bases stayed unmatched. CDR3 sequence: CATSDEGRLAGVNTQYF. In DNA form, the CDR3 reads TGTGCCACCAGTGATGAGGGTAGACTAGCGGGAGTTAATACGCAGTATTTT.

This clonotype was counted only a few times. The chain combines TRBV6-2 or TRBV6-3 with TRBJ1-2; 8 bases are shared with TRBD1. The germline CDR1 and CDR2 sequences are MNHEY and SVGEGT. With V trimmed by 2 bases and J by 7 bases, 6 bases remained unmatched. The CDR3 sequence is 14 residues long. The CDR3 nucleotides read TGTGCCAGCAGTTACACCTGGACAGGGTTTGGCTACACCTTC. It translates to CASSYTWTGFGYTF.

The chain has TRBV13 and TRBJ2-1, with a tentative D call TRBD1 (6 bases). Germline V gene sequence: CDR1 PRHDT, CDR2 FYEKMQ (reference sequence). CDR3 size: 11 residues. V was trimmed by 5 bases and J by 9 bases, leaving 8 bases between them. The CDR3 DNA sequence: TGTGCCAGCAGCGCACAGGGTGAGCAGTTCTTC. Protein sequence: CASSAQGEQFF.

This clonotype turned up a few times. J is TRBJ2-1 and V is TRBV9; 10 bases agree with TRBD2. J gave up 3 bases and V 2 bases, and 2 bases lay outside the gene matches. The CDR3 is 15 amino acids. CDR1 and CDR2 from the germline V gene are SGDLS and YYNGEE. The CDR3 sequence: CASSVWTSGYNEQFF. CDR3 DNA: TGTGCCAGCAGCGTTTGGACTAGCGGCTACAATGAGCAGTTCTTC.

The J gene is TRBJ1-5, the V gene TRBV30; unclear D gene. V lost 2 bases and J 5 bases, leaving 10 bases between the germline ends. Germline V CDR1 and CDR2: GTSNPN, SVGIG (reference sequence). CDR3 length: 13 residues. The CDR3 loop reads CAWSLRQDQPQHF. CDR3 in DNA: TGTGCCTGGAGTCTCCGGCAAGATCAGCCCCAGCATTTT. The complete variable domain, with remaining parts taken from reference TRBV30 and TRBJ1-5, reads SQTIHQWPATLVQPVGSPLSLECTVEGTSNPNLYWYRQAAGRGLQLLFYSVGIGQISSEVPQNLSASRPQDRQFILSSKKLLLSDSGFYLCAWSLRQDQPQHFGDGTRLSIL.

The chain uses TRBV28 and TRBJ2-2; 7 positions match TRBD2. Germline CDR1 MDHEN, CDR2 SYDVKM. The CDR3 covers 13 residues. Written as DNA, the CDR3 is TGTGGCGTGGGCGGGAGAATCACCGGGGAGCTGTTTTTT. It codes for CGVGGRITGELFF.

This clonotype was counted at least ten times. V and J are TRBV2 and TRBJ2-3; D not resolved. This CDR3 is built from 15 residues. Germline lookup yields CDR1 SNHLY and CDR2 FYNNEI. Trimming cost V 4 bases and J 0 bases, with 11 bases left between them. The CDR3 DNA reads TGTGCCAGCAGTGGGGCAGGCCCTAGCACAGATACGCAGTATTTT. Its protein product is CASSGAGPSTDTQYF.

This clonotype was counted ten times or more. The rearrangement uses TRBV6-1 and TRBJ2-7; TRBD1 is a possible D gene (5 bases). The CDR3 is 12 residues long. Germline V CDR1 and CDR2: MNHNS, SASEGT. The DNA for the CDR3 is TGTACAGCAGGGAATAGCCAGGGAAAGGAGTACTTC. Protein sequence: CTAGNSQGKEYF.